A single sample gave rise to the 17 T cell receptor beta chains below, sequenced in a study of shared clonotypes between healthy human individuals. TCRdb keeps only in-frame clones here, not all; method: immunoSEQ multiplex PCR. The profile shows 100,000 or so clones, under 70% of them singletons. What was sequenced was memory CD8+ T cells sorted from blood. Regarding subset: CD45RO+ cells pooled with CCR7-negative TemRA cells. These receptors were obtained from a woman in her thirties in good health.

The V and J genes are TRBV5-4 and TRBJ1-4; perhaps TRBD1 as D (5 bases). The V gene lost 0 bases and the J gene lost 3 bases, with 9 bases spanning the gap. This CDR3 has 15 residues. Germline V gives CDR1 SGHNT, CDR2 YYREEE (reference sequence). The CDR3 protein is CASSLAGTSNEKLFF. CDR3 DNA sequence: TGTGCCAGCAGCTTGGCCGGGACGTCTAATGAAAAACTGTTTTTT.

This chain joins TRBV7-9 and TRBJ2-5; the match to TRBD2 covers 9 bases. The CDR3 length is 16 residues. From germline, CDR1 is SEHNR and CDR2 FQNEAQ (reference sequence). V was pared by 6 bases and J by 4 bases, with 12 bases of the junction left unmatched. The CDR3 nucleotides read TGTGCCAGCAGTATGACCAGCGGGGGGCCACGAGAGACCCAGTACTTC. This sequence encodes CASSMTSGGPRETQYF.

This chain joins TRBV7-8 and TRBJ2-1; D is undetermined. The germline CDR1 and CDR2 sequences are SGHVS and FQNEAQ. This CDR3 region has 11 residues. Trimming removed 4 bases at V and 7 bases at J, with 5 bases between. The CDR3 DNA reads TGTGCCAGCAGCTCCAAGAATGAGCAGTTCTTC. Protein product: CASSSKNEQFF.

The chain uses TRBV19 and TRBJ2-1; 9 positions agree with TRBD1. The CDR3 spans 15 residues. Germline trimming cut 3 bases from V and 9 bases from J; bases unmatched to any gene: 9. Looked up from germline, CDR1 is LNHDA and CDR2 is SQIVND (reference sequence). The CDR3 DNA sequence: TGTGCCAGTAGTATTTACTCTGGACAGGGGACTGAGCAGTTCTTC. It encodes CASSIYSGQGTEQFF.

J is TRBJ1-5 and V is TRBV6-1; D uncertain. The CDR3 is made up of 17 amino acids. The V gene lost 1 base and the J gene lost 0 bases, with 13 bases spanning the gap. CDR1 is MNHNS and CDR2 is SASEGT in the germline V gene. Written as DNA, the CDR3 is TGTGCCAGCAGTGAAGTTTTTAGTCACCCTAGCAATCAGCCCCAGCATTTT. Translating gives CASSEVFSHPSNQPQHF.

The count of this clone is one. J is TRBJ2-6 and V is TRBV30, with D possibly being TRBD1 or TRBD2 (5 bases each). The CDR3 extends over 18 amino acids. The germline V and J ends were trimmed by 0 bases and 0 bases, with 15 bases remaining between them. Germline-derived CDR1 and CDR2 are GTSNPN and SVGIG (reference sequence). CDR3 loop: CAWSVRVRAGSGANVLTF. CDR3 bases: TGTGCCTGGAGTGTACGAGTCAGGGCGGGCTCTGGGGCCAACGTCCTGACTTTC.

This CDR3 reads CASRGSSDTQYF. The CDR3 nucleotides are TGTGCCAGCAGAGGAAGTTCAGATACGCAGTATTTT. The chain joins TRBV28 to TRBJ2-3; D is ambiguous. Between the trimmed V and J ends, which lost 6 bases and 4 bases, there was a span of 8 bases. Germline CDR1 and CDR2: MDHEN and SYDVKM. This CDR3 region has 12 residues.

This sequence joins TRBV28 and TRBJ2-1; D gene uncertain. Trimming left V 8 bases short and J 0 bases short, with 11 bases between. Per the germline V gene, CDR1 is MDHEN and CDR2 is SYDVKM. CDR3 length equals 14 residues. CDR3 DNA: TGTGCCAGCCTGAGCGCCAGCTCCTACAATGAGCAGTTCTTC. Protein sequence: CASLSASSYNEQFF.

The chain employs TRBV6-4 and TRBJ2-3; maybe TRBD1 (5 bases). CDR1 and CDR2 from the germline V gene are MRHNA and SNTAGT. There are 15 residues in the CDR3. Trimming stripped 3 bases from V and 1 base from J, with 11 bases between. DNA of the CDR3: TGTGCCAGCAGTGATGGGGCGAGACGCACAGATACGCAGTATTTT. Its translation: CASSDGARRTDTQYF.

The chain recombines TRBV6-5 with TRBJ2-3; D unresolved. CDR1 MNHEY and CDR2 SVGAGI come from the germline V gene. V was cut by 6 bases and J by 1 base, with 11 bases left in between. The length of the CDR3 is 14 residues. This CDR3 is CASRGRVGTDTQYF. CDR3 bases: TGTGCCAGCAGGGGTAGGGTCGGCACAGATACGCAGTATTTT.

The rearrangement links TRBV6-5 to TRBJ1-2, with a tentative D call TRBD1 (5 bases). V lost 6 bases and J lost 6, with 14 bases in between. The germline CDR1 and CDR2 sequences are MNHEY and SVGAGI. This CDR3 is 13 amino acids long. CDR3 sequence reads: CASSPDSYNGYTF. The CDR3 nucleotides read TGTGCCAGCAGCCCCGACAGTTACAATGGCTACACCTTC.

The rearrangement links TRBV30 to TRBJ1-3; no clear D gene. The CDR3 is made up of 15 amino acids. Germline CDR1 and CDR2: GTSNPN and SVGIG (reference sequence). V was cut by 0 bases and J by 2 bases, with 11 bases left in between. For the CDR3, the DNA is TGTGCCTGGAGTGTGGGCCTGAGCACTGGAAACACCATATATTTT. This sequence encodes CAWSVGLSTGNTIYF. The full variable domain, completed using reference TRBV30 and TRBJ1-3, is SQTIHQWPATLVQPVGSPLSLECTVEGTSNPNLYWYRQAAGRGLQLLFYSVGIGQISSEVPQNLSASRPQDRQFILSSKKLLLSDSGFYLCAWSVGLSTGNTIYFGEGSWLTVV.

This sequence joins TRBV18 and TRBJ1-2; TRBD1 aligns across 8 bases. Germline V CDR1 and CDR2: KGHSH, LQKENI. CDR3 length equals 13 residues. Trimming at V came to 6 bases and at J to 8 bases, leaving 8 bases not matched to a gene. The CDR3 loop reads CASSRRTGLGYTF. CDR3 in DNA: TGTGCCAGCTCCCGCAGGACAGGGCTGGGCTACACCTTC.

This clone was seen a handful of times. This sequence joins TRBV7-2 and TRBJ2-1; D is possibly TRBD1 (5 bases). This CDR3 is built from 15 residues. Germline CDR1 reads SGHTA; CDR2 reads FQGNSA. Between the trimmed V and J ends, which lost 3 bases and 2 bases, there was a span of 11 bases. The CDR3 nucleotides are TGTGCCAGCAGCTTGGACACTTCGACCTACAATGAGCAGTTCTTC. Amino acid sequence: CASSLDTSTYNEQFF.

This chain joins TRBV6-6 and TRBJ2-2, with 8 bases matching TRBD2. The CDR3 spans 13 residues. The V segment lost 7 bases and the J segment 5 bases; nucleotides outside the gene matches: 3. CDR1 MNHNY and CDR2 SVGAGI come from the germline V gene (reference sequence). In nucleotides, the CDR3 is TGTGCCAGCAATGCGGGAGGTACCGGGGAGCTGTTTTTT. Translating it yields CASNAGGTGELFF.

The chain links TRBV19 to TRBJ2-5; 7 bases line up with TRBD1. The CDR3 has 14 amino acids. V shed 6 bases and J 4 bases; nucleotides not matched to a gene: 8. Germline-derived CDR1 and CDR2 are LNHDA and SQIVND (reference sequence). The CDR3 here is CASRSRGQRETQYF. The CDR3 DNA reads TGTGCCAGTAGGAGCAGGGGACAGAGAGAGACCCAGTACTTC.

The chain carries TRBV5-4 and TRBJ2-7, with 9 bases lining up with TRBD2. V lost 2 bases to trimming and J lost 3 bases; unmatched junction nucleotides: 3. The length of the CDR3 is 14 residues. Germline CDR1 and CDR2: SGHNT and YYREEE (reference sequence). The CDR3 spells CASSLLAGDYEQYF. Here the CDR3 DNA reads TGTGCCAGCAGCTTATTAGCGGGAGACTACGAGCAGTACTTC. The full variable domain, in which reference TRBV5-4 and TRBJ2-7 provide the parts outside the CDR3, is ETGVTQSPTHLIKTRGQQVTLRCSSQSGHNTVSWYQQALGQGPQFIFQYYREEENGRGNFPPRFSGLQFPNYSSELNVNALELDDSALYLCASSLLAGDYEQYFGPGTRLTVT.